This entry describes one T cell receptor beta chain. Its antigen is not identified. Tagging with unique molecular identifiers was a feature of the TCR beta cDNA libraries. TCRdb re-analysed the PCR reads in MiXCR, keeping a single row per CDR3 protein. The sample has 350,000 to 500,000 distinct CDR3 sequences; about 40% are singletons. The source of the sample is a study of post-analysis software for immune sequencing data. Study observations and caveats: A few TRBV segments appeared more often in patients than in controls, and TRBV5-6, TRBV5-1 and TRBV20-1 were among these. Batch-matched samples strongly co-clustered by F measure. Relative to controls, patients with multiple sclerosis showed significantly lower normalized Chao1 diversity.

Germline assignment: CDR1 ENHRY and CDR2 SYGVKD. The CDR3 runs 13 residues. Trimming stripped 10 bases from V and 3 bases from J, with 16 bases between. Sequenced sample: blood. This TCR derives from a girl aged 2-10 years with multiple sclerosis. The chain has TRBV10-3 and TRBJ2-7; D uncertain. CDR3 amino acids: CATQPVTGYEQYF. The CDR3 bases are TGTGCCACCCAACCGGTGACTGGCTACGAGCAGTACTTC.